These 16 T cell receptor beta chains share one sample of origin, sequenced in a study of blood T cell repertoires in COVID-19. TCRdb's copy holds only in-frame clones and misses some; the assay was immunoSEQ multiplex PCR. The sample comprises hundreds of thousands of clones, about 89% of which are singletons, and approximately 8.1% rests with the top ten. The sequencing input was peripheral blood. Receptors originate from a woman aged 50 to 60 who had recovered from COVID-19.

The chain has TRBV28 and TRBJ1-1, with TRBD1 matching over 11 bases. CDR1 and CDR2 (germline): MDHEN, SYDVKM. Trimming at V came to 3 bases and at J to 8 bases, leaving 5 bases not matched to a gene. This CDR3 comprises 14 residues. The CDR3 coding sequence is TGTGCCAGCAGTTTTTTTGGGACAGGGGGAGAAGCTTTCTTT. It specifies CASSFFGTGGEAFF.

This clone was seen just once. This rearrangement joins TRBV20-1 to TRBJ2-5, with TRBD2 matching 11 bases. The CDR3 loop spans 16 amino acids. Trimming cost V 3 bases and J 5 bases; bases outside gene matches: 11. Germline values: CDR1 DFQATT, CDR2 SNEGSKA (reference sequence). CDR3 coding DNA: TGCAGTGCTAGTGAGGGACTAGCGGTGTCGGGGGAGACCCAGTACTTC. This encodes CSASEGLAVSGETQYF.

V usage is TRBV6-1 and J usage is TRBJ2-4, with D possibly matching TRBD2 (5 bases). The V end was cut by 0 bases, the J end by 6 bases, with 6 bases between. The CDR3 length is 13 residues. Germline CDR1 and CDR2: MNHNS and SASEGT. DNA of the CDR3: TGTGCCAGCAGTGAAGCGGAGGCAAACATTCAGTACTTC. It translates to CASSEAEANIQYF.

V and J are TRBV11-2 and TRBJ2-3; D not certain. Germline V lookup: CDR1 SGHAT, CDR2 FQNNGV. There are 13 residues in the CDR3. Trimming cost V 5 bases and J 6 bases, with 12 bases left between them. CDR3 nucleotide sequence: TGTGCCAGCAGCCCTCAGTTTTTGGATACGCAGTATTTT. Translated: CASSPQFLDTQYF.

V gene TRBV7-2 combines with J gene TRBJ2-7; 9 bases map to TRBD1. CDR1 is SGHTA, CDR2 FQGNSA, per germline. The ends lost 1 base at V and 3 bases at J; junction bases unmatched: 4. The CDR3 is 15 residues long. CDR3 sequence reads: CASSLGGQGYYEQYF. As DNA, the CDR3 is TGTGCCAGCAGCTTAGGGGGACAGGGCTACTACGAGCAGTACTTC. The whole variable domain, filled in from reference TRBV7-2 and TRBJ2-7, reads GAGVSQSPSNKVTEKGKDVELRCDPISGHTALYWYRQSLGQGLEFLIYFQGNSAPDKSGLPSDRFSAERTGGSVSTLTIQRTQQEDSAVYLCASSLGGQGYYEQYFGPGTRLTVT.

The chain combines TRBV5-1 with TRBJ1-6; 10 bases are shared with TRBD1. Germline loops: CDR1 SGHRS, CDR2 YFSETQ. The CDR3 is made up of 14 amino acids. Trimming at V came to 0 bases and at J to 9 bases, leaving 0 bases not matched to a gene. The CDR3 bases are TGCGCCAGCAGCTTGGGACAGGGGGCTTCACCCCTCCACTTT. Residues: CASSLGQGASPLHF.

The chain links TRBV6-5 to TRBJ1-4; the match to TRBD1 covers 7 bases. With V trimmed by 6 bases and J by 7 bases, 11 bases remained unmatched. The CDR3 length is 15 residues. The germline V gene has CDR1 MNHEY and CDR2 SVGAGI. In nucleotides, the CDR3 is TGTGCCAGCAGGGAGGGGGCCTCGATAGCTGAAAAACTGTTTTTT. It is translated as CASREGASIAEKLFF.

This clone was counted only a few times. J is TRBJ2-3 and V is TRBV7-9, with D perhaps TRBD2 (7 bases). This CDR3 is built from 16 residues. Germline lookup yields CDR1 SEHNR and CDR2 FQNEAQ (reference sequence). V was cut by 4 bases and J by 4 bases, with 18 bases left in between. CDR3: CASSSPGGGGSDTQYF. The CDR3 DNA is TGTGCCAGCAGCTCCCCCGGCGGCGGGGGCTCAGATACGCAGTATTTT.

J is TRBJ1-4 and V is TRBV5-5, with TRBD1 identical over 7 bases. CDR3 length: 15 amino acids. The V segment lost 4 bases and the J segment 5 bases; nucleotides outside the gene matches: 8. Germline V gene data show CDR1 as SGHKS and CDR2 as YYEKEE (reference sequence). In DNA, the CDR3 is TGTGCCAGCAGCCCATGGGACAGTGAGAATGAAAAACTGTTTTTT. Its translation is CASSPWDSENEKLFF. Full variable domain (outside the CDR3, taken from reference TRBV5-5 and TRBJ1-4): DAGVTQSPTHLIKTRGQQVTLRCSPISGHKSVSWYQQVLGQGPQFIFQYYEKEERGRGNFPDRFSARQFPNYSSELNVNALLLGDSALYLCASSPWDSENEKLFFGSGTQLSVL.

The chain joins TRBV30 to TRBJ1-1, with TRBD1 identical over 7 bases. Germline V lookup: CDR1 GTSNPN, CDR2 SVGIG (reference sequence). V gave up 0 bases and J gave up 4 bases; unmatched junction bases: 5. The CDR3 is 14 residues long. The CDR3 nucleotides are TGTGCCTGGAGTGTGGGACAGTTGAGCACTGAAGCTTTCTTT. This gives the protein CAWSVGQLSTEAFF.

The chain combines TRBV5-4 with TRBJ2-7, with TRBD1 as a possible D gene (5 bases). CDR3 length equals 14 residues. Per the germline V gene, CDR1 is SGHNT and CDR2 is YYREEE (reference sequence). The ends were cut back, 4 bases at V and 2 bases at J, with 13 bases in the middle. The CDR3 DNA reads TGTGCCAGCAGCCCAACGACAGCTCCCTACGAGCAGTACTTC. Translated, it gives CASSPTTAPYEQYF.

This clone was counted only a few times. The V gene is TRBV7-2, the J gene TRBJ1-1; D remains unclear. Trimming cost V 3 bases and J 3 bases, with 5 bases left between them. The CDR3 is 12 residues long. Germline V gene sequence: CDR1 SGHTA, CDR2 FQGNSA. In nucleotides, the CDR3 is TGTGCCAGCAGCTTCAGTTACACTGAAGCTTTCTTT. Protein sequence: CASSFSYTEAFF. Full variable domain (missing parts from reference TRBV7-2 and TRBJ1-1): GAGVSQSPSNKVTEKGKDVELRCDPISGHTALYWYRQSLGQGLEFLIYFQGNSAPDKSGLPSDRFSAERTGGSVSTLTIQRTQQEDSAVYLCASSFSYTEAFFGQGTRLTVV.

This rearrangement joins TRBV7-2 to TRBJ2-2, with D perhaps matching TRBD1 (6 bases). From germline, CDR1 is SGHTA and CDR2 FQGNSA. V was shortened by 4 bases and J by 0 bases, with 12 bases between the two germline ends. CDR3 length: 16 amino acids. The CDR3 bases are TGTGCCAGCAGCTCCACAGGGACCACGAACACCGGGGAGCTGTTTTTT. This encodes CASSSTGTTNTGELFF.

This clone showed up just a few times. The chain recombines TRBV10-3 with TRBJ2-5, with TRBD1 matching 7 bases. With 1 base clipped from V and 4 bases from J, the junction kept 9 bases outside the gene matches. The CDR3 runs 16 residues. Per the germline V gene, CDR1 is ENHRY and CDR2 is SYGVKD. CDR3 DNA sequence: TGTGCCATCAGTGAGTTCGGGACAGAATCAGGAGAGACCCAGTACTTC. This sequence encodes CAISEFGTESGETQYF.

V and J are TRBV29-1 and TRBJ2-7; TRBD1 matches 9 bases. The CDR3 extends over 12 amino acids. Germline CDR1 and CDR2: SQVTM and ANQGSEA. V lost 6 bases and J lost 6; bases outside the gene matches: 6. CDR3 amino acids: CSVGQGTTEQYF. CDR3 DNA: TGCAGCGTCGGACAGGGGACAACCGAGCAGTACTTC.

The gene calls are TRBV27 and TRBJ1-5; unclear D gene. The length of the CDR3 is 14 residues. The ends were cut back, 8 bases at V and 0 bases at J, with 11 bases in the middle. Per the germline V gene, CDR1 is MNHEY and CDR2 is SMNVEV (reference sequence). CDR3 coding DNA: TGTGCCAGCCGTCCGTATAGTAGCAATCAGCCCCAGCATTTT. Its protein product is CASRPYSSNQPQHF.